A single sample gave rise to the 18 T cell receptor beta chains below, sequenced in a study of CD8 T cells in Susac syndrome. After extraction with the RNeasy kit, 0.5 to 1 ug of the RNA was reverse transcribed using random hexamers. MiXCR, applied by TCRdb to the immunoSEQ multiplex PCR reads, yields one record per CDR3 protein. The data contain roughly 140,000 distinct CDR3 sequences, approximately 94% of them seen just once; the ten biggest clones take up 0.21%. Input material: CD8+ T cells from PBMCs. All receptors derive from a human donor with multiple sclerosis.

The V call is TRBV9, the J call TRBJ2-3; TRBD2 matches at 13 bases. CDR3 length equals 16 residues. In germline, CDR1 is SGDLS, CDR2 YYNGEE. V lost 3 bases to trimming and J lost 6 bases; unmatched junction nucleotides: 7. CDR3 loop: CASSATSGGASDTQYF. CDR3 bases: TGTGCCAGCAGCGCCACTAGCGGGGGGGCTTCCGATACGCAGTATTTT.

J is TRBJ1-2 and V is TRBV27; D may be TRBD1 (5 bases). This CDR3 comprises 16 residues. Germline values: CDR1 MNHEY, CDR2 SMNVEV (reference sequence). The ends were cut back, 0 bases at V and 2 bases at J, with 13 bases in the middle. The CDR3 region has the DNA TGTGCCAGCAGTTTATCGCGAACCGGGGGGAACTATGGCTACACCTTC. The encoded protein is CASSLSRTGGNYGYTF.

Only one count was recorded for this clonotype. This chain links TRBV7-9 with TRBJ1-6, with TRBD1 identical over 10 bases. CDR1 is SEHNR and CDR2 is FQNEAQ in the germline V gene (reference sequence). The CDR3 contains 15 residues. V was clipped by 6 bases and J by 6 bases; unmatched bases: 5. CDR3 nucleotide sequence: TGTGCCAGCAGGTCGGACAGGGGGATTAATTCACCCCTCCACTTT. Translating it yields CASRSDRGINSPLHF.

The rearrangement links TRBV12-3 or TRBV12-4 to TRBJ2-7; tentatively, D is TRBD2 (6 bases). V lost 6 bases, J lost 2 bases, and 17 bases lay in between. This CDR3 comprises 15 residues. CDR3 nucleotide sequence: TGTGCCAGCAGCATGACCGGGGGTAAGGCCTACGAGCAGTACTTC. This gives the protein CASSMTGGKAYEQYF.

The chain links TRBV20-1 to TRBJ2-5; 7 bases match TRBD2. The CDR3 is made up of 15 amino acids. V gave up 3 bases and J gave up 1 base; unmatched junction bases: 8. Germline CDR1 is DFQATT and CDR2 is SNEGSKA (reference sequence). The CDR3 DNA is TGCAGTGCTAGGAGCGGGGCATACCCCCAAGAGACCCAGTACTTC. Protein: CSARSGAYPQETQYF.

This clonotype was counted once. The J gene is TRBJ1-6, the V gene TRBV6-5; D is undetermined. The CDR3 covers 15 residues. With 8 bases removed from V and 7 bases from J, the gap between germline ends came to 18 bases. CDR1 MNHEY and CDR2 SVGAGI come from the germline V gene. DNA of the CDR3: TGTGCCAGCGCCGACGGCCCGACGGGGAATTCACCCCTCCACTTT. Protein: CASADGPTGNSPLHF.

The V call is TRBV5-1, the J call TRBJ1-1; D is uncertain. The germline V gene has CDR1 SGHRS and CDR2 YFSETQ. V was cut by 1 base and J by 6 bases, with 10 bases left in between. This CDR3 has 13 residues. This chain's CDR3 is CASSLRTEAEAFF. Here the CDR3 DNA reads TGCGCCAGCAGCTTGCGGACTGAGGCTGAAGCTTTCTTT.

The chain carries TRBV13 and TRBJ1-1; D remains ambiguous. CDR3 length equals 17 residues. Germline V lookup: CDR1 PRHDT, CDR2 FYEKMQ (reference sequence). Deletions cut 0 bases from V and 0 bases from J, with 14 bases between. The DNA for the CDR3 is TGTGCCAGCAGCTTAGGCCGCCGTCTTCAGGTGAACACTGAAGCTTTCTTT. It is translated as CASSLGRRLQVNTEAFF.

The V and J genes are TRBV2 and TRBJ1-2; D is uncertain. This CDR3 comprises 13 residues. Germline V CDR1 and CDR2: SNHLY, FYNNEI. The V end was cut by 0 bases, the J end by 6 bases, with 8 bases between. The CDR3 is CASSEAQRDGYTF. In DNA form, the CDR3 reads TGTGCCAGCAGTGAAGCGCAAAGGGATGGCTACACCTTC.

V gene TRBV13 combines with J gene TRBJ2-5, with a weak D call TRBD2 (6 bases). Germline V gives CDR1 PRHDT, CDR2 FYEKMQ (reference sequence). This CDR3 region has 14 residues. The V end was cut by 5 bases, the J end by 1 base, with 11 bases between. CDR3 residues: CASSHPGLQETQYF. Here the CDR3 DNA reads TGTGCCAGCAGCCACCCGGGACTCCAAGAGACCCAGTACTTC.

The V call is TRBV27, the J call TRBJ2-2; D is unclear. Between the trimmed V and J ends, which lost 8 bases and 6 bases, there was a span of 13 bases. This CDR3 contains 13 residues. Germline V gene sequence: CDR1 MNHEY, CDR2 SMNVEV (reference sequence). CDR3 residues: CASRPGGSGELFF. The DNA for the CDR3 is TGTGCCAGCCGACCGGGTGGATCCGGGGAGCTGTTTTTT.

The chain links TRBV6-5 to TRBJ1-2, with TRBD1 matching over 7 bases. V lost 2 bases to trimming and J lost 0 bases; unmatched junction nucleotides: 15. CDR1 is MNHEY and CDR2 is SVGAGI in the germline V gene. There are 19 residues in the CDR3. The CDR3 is CASSYQLGGRVHPNYGYTF. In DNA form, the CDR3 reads TGTGCCAGCAGTTACCAGTTAGGGGGCCGGGTTCACCCTAACTATGGCTACACCTTC.

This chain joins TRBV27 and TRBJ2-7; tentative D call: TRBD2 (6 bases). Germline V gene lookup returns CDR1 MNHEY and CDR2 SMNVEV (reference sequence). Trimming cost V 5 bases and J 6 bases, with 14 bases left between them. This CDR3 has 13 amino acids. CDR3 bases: TGTGCCAGCAGTGGAGGCCCGGGGGTCGAGCAGTACTTC. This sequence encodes CASSGGPGVEQYF.

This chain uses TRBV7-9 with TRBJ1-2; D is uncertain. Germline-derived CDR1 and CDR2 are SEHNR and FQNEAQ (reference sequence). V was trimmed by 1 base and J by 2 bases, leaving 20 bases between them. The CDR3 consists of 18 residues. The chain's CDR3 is CASSLGSRDEAQNYGYTF. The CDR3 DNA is TGTGCCAGCAGCTTAGGGAGTAGGGATGAGGCCCAGAACTATGGCTACACCTTC.

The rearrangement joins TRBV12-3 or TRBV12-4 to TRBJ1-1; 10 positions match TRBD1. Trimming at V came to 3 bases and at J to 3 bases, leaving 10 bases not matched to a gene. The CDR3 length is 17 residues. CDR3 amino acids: CASSFPDRGNWDTEAFF. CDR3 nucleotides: TGTGCCAGCAGTTTCCCGGACAGGGGGAATTGGGACACTGAAGCTTTCTTT.

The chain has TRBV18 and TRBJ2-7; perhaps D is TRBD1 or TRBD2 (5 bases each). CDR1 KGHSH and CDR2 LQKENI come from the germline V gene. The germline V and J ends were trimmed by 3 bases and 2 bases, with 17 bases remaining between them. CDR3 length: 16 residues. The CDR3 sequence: CASSPTKGTDTYEQYF. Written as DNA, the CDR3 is TGTGCCAGCTCACCGACTAAGGGGACGGATACCTACGAGCAGTACTTC.

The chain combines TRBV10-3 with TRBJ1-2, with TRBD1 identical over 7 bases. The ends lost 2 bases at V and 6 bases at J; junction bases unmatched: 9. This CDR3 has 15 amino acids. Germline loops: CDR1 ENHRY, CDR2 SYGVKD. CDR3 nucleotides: TGTGCCATCAGTGAGAAGACAGGGAGAGTCCATGGCTACACCTTC. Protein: CAISEKTGRVHGYTF.

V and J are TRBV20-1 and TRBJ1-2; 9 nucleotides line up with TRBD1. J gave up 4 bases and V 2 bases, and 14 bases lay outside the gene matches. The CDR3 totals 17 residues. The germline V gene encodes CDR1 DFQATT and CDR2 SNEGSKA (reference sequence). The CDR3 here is CSARRWTGTGTSYGYTF. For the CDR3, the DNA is TGCAGTGCTAGAAGATGGACCGGGACAGGGACGTCCTATGGCTACACCTTC.